This passage covers 30 T cell receptor beta chains from one sample sequenced in a study of beta chain features in type 1 diabetes. Study observations and caveats: People with Type 1 diabetes carried modestly yet significantly shorter TCRB CDR3s in all four CD4+ subsets.

For these receptors, no antigen is known. TCRB transcripts that were expressed got sequenced, as all of the isolated RNA had been reverse transcribed. The protocol was immunoSEQ multiplex PCR, while the TCRdb copy is restricted to in-frame clones and leaves out a portion. The profile shows tens of thousands of clones, over 65% of them singletons. The specimen sequenced was stem cell memory CD4+ T cells from blood. The receptor set was obtained from a woman in her thirties or forties with type 1 diabetes.

V usage is TRBV5-1 and J usage is TRBJ2-1; 15 nucleotides line up with TRBD2. V lost 4 bases to trimming and J lost 6 bases; unmatched junction nucleotides: 11. This CDR3 is 18 amino acids long. The germline V gene encodes CDR1 SGHRS and CDR2 YFSETQ. The DNA of the CDR3 is TGCGCCAGCAGCCGGACTAGCGGGGGGGCCTCCTACTCCAATGAGCAGTTCTTC. Protein product: CASSRTSGGASYSNEQFF.

The chain employs TRBV18 and TRBJ2-5; TRBD1 might be the D (6 bases). V lost 3 bases and J lost 5, with 16 bases in between. The CDR3 loop spans 15 amino acids. Germline assignment: CDR1 KGHSH and CDR2 LQKENI. This chain's CDR3 is CASSPRAGAGETQYF. The DNA for the CDR3 is TGTGCCAGCTCACCCCGCGCAGGGGCAGGGGAGACCCAGTACTTC.

The gene calls are TRBV28 and TRBJ2-2, with TRBD1 as a possible D gene (6 bases). Germline V lookup: CDR1 MDHEN, CDR2 SYDVKM. There are 16 residues in the CDR3. V lost 3 bases and J 2 bases, leaving 13 bases between the germline ends. CDR3: CASSFPETGNTGELFF. The CDR3 region has the DNA TGTGCCAGCAGTTTCCCTGAGACAGGCAACACCGGGGAGCTGTTTTTT.

The chain employs TRBV7-8 and TRBJ2-1; 15 nucleotides match TRBD2. Unmatched junction bases numbered 5, after V lost 5 bases and J lost 6 bases. Per the germline V gene, CDR1 is SGHVS and CDR2 is FQNEAQ. This CDR3 region has 16 residues. The CDR3, as DNA: TGTGCCAGCAGCACAAGGACTAGCGGGGGGGTCAATGAGCAGTTCTTC. This codes for CASSTRTSGGVNEQFF.

This clone was counted between two and nine times. V usage is TRBV6-5 and J usage is TRBJ2-1; TRBD2 matches at 8 bases. Germline CDR1 and CDR2: MNHEY and SVGAGI. This CDR3 has 15 residues. Germline trimming cut 3 bases from V and 8 bases from J; bases unmatched to any gene: 9. Written as DNA, the CDR3 is TGTGCCAGCAGTTATCGGGCTAGCGGGCACGATGAGCAGTTCTTC. The encoded protein is CASSYRASGHDEQFF.

The rearrangement links TRBV28 to TRBJ2-7; D not resolved. Germline CDR1 is MDHEN and CDR2 is SYDVKM. V lost 7 bases and J 0 bases, leaving 7 bases between the germline ends. CDR3 length: 12 amino acids. CDR3 bases: TGTGCCAGCAAACAAAACTCCTACGAGCAGTACTTC. Its protein is CASKQNSYEQYF. Drawing the rest from reference TRBV28 and TRBJ2-7, the complete variable domain is DVKVTQSSRYLVKRTGEKVFLECVQDMDHENMFWYRQDPGLGLRLIYFSYDVKMKEKGDIPEGYSVSREKKERFSLILESASTNQTSMYLCASKQNSYEQYFGPGTRLTVT.

This clone was counted once. The chain carries TRBV7-3 and TRBJ2-3, with 8 positions matching TRBD2. The CDR3 covers 15 residues. Germline assignment: CDR1 SGHTA and CDR2 FQGTGA. The J segment lost 2 bases and the V segment lost 6 bases, leaving 7 bases of the junction unmatched. CDR3 loop: CASSWSGGNTDTQYF. CDR3 in DNA: TGTGCCAGCAGTTGGAGCGGGGGTAACACAGATACGCAGTATTTT.

This clone has a single count. The chain joins TRBV18 to TRBJ2-1, with D perhaps TRBD2 (6 bases). V lost 0 bases and J lost 7, with 13 bases in between. This CDR3 region has 15 residues. The germline V gene encodes CDR1 KGHSH and CDR2 LQKENI. CDR3 nucleotide sequence: TGTGCCAGCTCACCACCGAAGGGAGGAGGTAATGAGCAGTTCTTC. Amino acids: CASSPPKGGGNEQFF. The variable domain in full, with the rest retrieved from reference TRBV18 and TRBJ2-1, is NAGVMQNPRHLVRRRGQEARLRCSPMKGHSHVYWYRQLPEEGLKFMVYLQKENIIDESGMPKERFSAEFPKEGPSILRIQQVVRGDSAAYFCASSPPKGGGNEQFFGPGTRLTVL.

V is TRBV5-1 and J is TRBJ1-2; TRBD1 matches at 7 bases. CDR1 and CDR2 (germline): SGHRS, YFSETQ. This CDR3 contains 14 residues. Losses at the gene ends were 3 bases for V and 8 bases for J; bases not matched to a gene: 10. CDR3 loop: CASSSSETGMGYTF. The CDR3 DNA follows: TGCGCCAGCAGCTCTTCGGAGACAGGGATGGGCTACACCTTC.

V gene TRBV2 combines with J gene TRBJ1-4, with 7 bases fitting TRBD1. Unmatched junction bases numbered 15, after V lost 6 bases and J lost 5 bases. Germline assignment: CDR1 SNHLY and CDR2 FYNNEI. This CDR3 contains 17 residues. For the CDR3, the DNA is TGTGCCAGCAGCGCAAAATCTTACAGGGGTAGGAATGAAAAACTGTTTTTT. This encodes CASSAKSYRGRNEKLFF.

A word on this clone: The conserved final phenylalanine or tryptophan is absent from the CDR3, which likely points to a read error. No DNA is shown, since the ends of the CDR3 on it are uncertain; the CDR3 is the one TCRdb lists. The J gene is TRBJ2-7, the V gene TRBV11-3; the D segment call TRBD1 is taken from the table without a DNA check. The length of the CDR3 is 9 amino acids, counting both ends. In germline, CDR1 is SGHNT, CDR2 YENEEA. The CDR3 here is CASSSYREL.

V is TRBV27 and J is TRBJ1-1; D may be TRBD1 (5 bases). The CDR3 is made up of 13 amino acids. In germline, CDR1 is MNHEY, CDR2 SMNVEV (reference sequence). The V end lost 5 bases, the J end lost 5 bases, and 12 bases lay between the germline ends. The CDR3 is CASSSREGTEAFF. CDR3 sequence (DNA): TGTGCCAGCAGTAGCAGGGAAGGTACTGAAGCTTTCTTT.

The genes are TRBV7-2 and TRBJ2-1, with TRBD1 matching 8 bases. The CDR3 contains 13 residues. In germline, CDR1 is SGHTA, CDR2 FQGNSA. With 5 bases clipped from V and 8 bases from J, the junction kept 5 bases outside the gene matches. The CDR3 region has the DNA TGTGCCAGCAGCCCACAGGGGGGCGATGAGCAGTTCTTC. Translation: CASSPQGGDEQFF. Filled out from reference TRBV7-2 and TRBJ2-1, the complete variable domain reads GAGVSQSPSNKVTEKGKDVELRCDPISGHTALYWYRQSLGQGLEFLIYFQGNSAPDKSGLPSDRFSAERTGGSVSTLTIQRTQQEDSAVYLCASSPQGGDEQFFGPGTRLTVL.

V is TRBV15 and J is TRBJ2-5; D is possibly TRBD1 (6 bases). Trimming shortened V by 1 base and J by 4 bases, and 16 bases separated the two germline ends. Germline assignment: CDR1 LNHNV and CDR2 YYDKDF (reference sequence). This CDR3 region has 16 residues. The CDR3 protein is CATSRGGTGLGETQYF. The CDR3 nucleotides are TGTGCCACCAGCAGAGGAGGAACAGGGTTGGGAGAGACCCAGTACTTC.

The V and J genes are TRBV28 and TRBJ1-3; D call uncertain. Looked up from germline, CDR1 is MDHEN and CDR2 is SYDVKM. V was trimmed by 2 bases and J by 4 bases, leaving 18 bases between them. The CDR3 has 17 residues. The CDR3 sequence is CASSLSLAGSEGNTIYF. The DNA of the CDR3 is TGTGCCAGCAGTTTAAGCCTGGCCGGGAGTGAGGGAAACACCATATATTTT.

The gene calls are TRBV7-2 and TRBJ2-7; 10 positions match TRBD1. The CDR3 has 17 amino acids. Germline values: CDR1 SGHTA, CDR2 FQGNSA. V lost 0 bases and J lost 5; bases outside the gene matches: 10. The CDR3: CASSLARGTGEWDEQYF. In DNA form, the CDR3 reads TGTGCCAGCAGCTTAGCACGCGGGACAGGGGAATGGGACGAGCAGTACTTC.

The DNA of the CDR3 is TGTGCCAGCAGAGCTATTGGGACAGTATATGGCTACACCTTC. Its translation is CASRAIGTVYGYTF. The rearrangement uses TRBV11-3 and TRBJ1-2; 7 bases align to TRBD1. V shed 6 bases and J 5 bases; nucleotides not matched to a gene: 9. Germline V gene sequence: CDR1 SGHNT, CDR2 YENEEA. The CDR3 is 14 residues long.

The chain is built from TRBV19 and TRBJ2-1, with a possible D match to TRBD1 (5 bases). This CDR3 contains 16 residues. Germline CDR1 LNHDA, CDR2 SQIVND (reference sequence). Trimming removed 5 bases from V and 8 bases from J, with 22 bases in between. The CDR3 is CASSPALTAPIDEQFF. The CDR3, as DNA: TGTGCCAGTAGTCCGGCCCTGACAGCCCCTATCGATGAGCAGTTCTTC.

V usage is TRBV28 and J usage is TRBJ1-1; TRBD1 matches 9 bases. J was trimmed by 3 bases and V by 5 bases; bases with no gene match: 4. This CDR3 is 14 amino acids long. The germline CDR1 and CDR2 sequences are MDHEN and SYDVKM. Here the CDR3 reads CASSEGQGYTEAFF. For the CDR3, the DNA is TGTGCCAGCAGTGAGGGACAGGGTTACACTGAAGCTTTCTTT.

The chain has TRBV7-9 and TRBJ2-1; D is undetermined. Trimming left V 4 bases short and J 7 bases short, with 11 bases between. This CDR3 has 13 residues. Germline V gene data show CDR1 as SEHNR and CDR2 as FQNEAQ (reference sequence). The chain's CDR3 is CASSSRNENEQFF. In nucleotides, the CDR3 is TGTGCCAGCAGCTCTAGGAATGAGAATGAGCAGTTCTTC.

This clone showed up just a few times. This chain uses TRBV5-4 with TRBJ2-2, with D uncertain. V dropped 2 bases and J dropped 1 base, with 3 bases sitting between them. Germline assignment: CDR1 SGHNT and CDR2 YYREEE (reference sequence). This CDR3 contains 13 residues. The CDR3 spells CASSFGNTGELFF. DNA for the CDR3: TGTGCCAGCAGCTTCGGGAACACCGGGGAGCTGTTTTTT.

The chain recombines TRBV6-5 with TRBJ1-5, with D possibly matching TRBD1 (6 bases). V was clipped by 6 bases and J by 6 bases, with 18 bases between them. The CDR3 has 15 residues. The V gene's germline CDR1 is MNHEY and CDR2 SVGAGI. CDR3 coding DNA: TGTGCCAGCAGACCAACGGGGGGGCAGAGTCAGCCCCAGCATTTT. Protein product: CASRPTGGQSQPQHF.

The chain recombines TRBV9 with TRBJ2-1; 9 nucleotides align to TRBD2. This CDR3 contains 15 residues. After removal of 3 bases from V and 0 bases from J, the junction contained 1 base not matched to a gene. CDR1 SGDLS and CDR2 YYNGEE come from the germline V gene. The CDR3 sequence: CASSGSGSSYNEQFF. CDR3 DNA sequence: TGTGCCAGCAGCGGTAGCGGGAGCTCCTACAATGAGCAGTTCTTC.

This clone was detected only a few times. The chain recombines TRBV21-1 with TRBJ1-5; the D call in the table, TRBD1, was not verified against the DNA. TRBV21-1 represents a pseudogene. The CDR3 loop spans 21 amino acids. Here the CDR3 reads CASSNPPDSGQVGLCNQPQHF. In nucleotides, the CDR3 is TGTGCCAGCAGCAATCCCCCTGATTCCGGACAGGTCGGTTTGTGCAATCAGCCCCAGCATTTT.

This chain uses TRBV9 with TRBJ2-3, with 11 bases fitting TRBD2. CDR3 length: 18 amino acids. Per the germline V gene, CDR1 is SGDLS and CDR2 is YYNGEE. V shed 4 bases, J shed 0 bases, and the junction held 10 bases outside the gene matches. CDR3 bases: TGTGCCAGCAGCCCTACTAGCGGGGGTCCTCCTAGCACAGATACGCAGTATTTT. It is translated as CASSPTSGGPPSTDTQYF.

The sample holds one count of this clone. The chain couples TRBV7-3 to TRBJ2-3; the D gene is possibly TRBD2 (7 bases). CDR3 length: 15 residues. The germline CDR1 and CDR2 sequences are SGHTA and FQGTGA. V dropped 5 bases and J dropped 5 bases, with 17 bases sitting between them. The CDR3 sequence is CASSASPGGVDTQYF. CDR3 sequence (DNA): TGTGCCAGCAGCGCATCCCCGGGGGGCGTAGATACGCAGTATTTT.

Here the CDR3 reads CASSLSAGPGYGYTF. The CDR3 DNA reads as TGTGCCAGCAGCCTATCGGCTGGGCCTGGCTATGGCTACACCTTC. The rearrangement joins TRBV9 to TRBJ1-2, with D hard to call. Germline CDR1 and CDR2: SGDLS and YYNGEE. The CDR3 length is 15 residues. The V end lost 4 bases, the J end lost 4 bases, and 17 bases lay between the germline ends.

V gene TRBV2 combines with J gene TRBJ1-1; 10 nucleotides line up with TRBD1. CDR1 is SNHLY and CDR2 is FYNNEI in the germline V gene. V dropped 5 bases and J dropped 0; count of bases not matched to a gene: 6. The CDR3 length is 16 residues. The CDR3 DNA sequence: TGTGCCAGCAGTCCCGGGACAGGGGCCATGAACACTGAAGCTTTCTTT. Residues: CASSPGTGAMNTEAFF.

The chain recombines TRBV7-2 with TRBJ1-1, with D possibly TRBD1 on 6 matching bases. The CDR3 spans 19 residues. Germline assignment: CDR1 SGHTA and CDR2 FQGNSA. V lost 1 base and J 0 bases, leaving 21 bases between the germline ends. CDR3 in DNA: TGTGCCAGCAGCTTAGTAAGAGGGCAGGGGCCCTCCATGAACACTGAAGCTTTCTTT. Translation gives CASSLVRGQGPSMNTEAFF.

The V call is TRBV5-6, the J call TRBJ2-1; 7 positions match TRBD2. Trimming cost V 4 bases and J 2 bases; bases outside gene matches: 12. CDR1 SGHDT and CDR2 YYEEEE come from the germline V gene. The CDR3 is made up of 17 amino acids. CDR3 bases: TGTGCCAGCAGCCGGGGATCGGGACTATCAACCTACAATGAGCAGTTCTTC. It is translated as CASSRGSGLSTYNEQFF.